A selection of T cell receptor beta chains follows, all from one sample in a study of response to subunit inactivated influenza vaccine. TCRdb used MiXCR to reprocess the RT-PCR reads, holding one entry per CDR3 protein. The data contain over 650,000 distinct CDR3 sequences, roughly 20% of them seen just once; the ten biggest clones take up 11%. The material sequenced was PBMCs from blood, taken roughly 5 days after vaccination. The receptors derive from a man aged 45-65 years who received an inactivated influenza vaccine. Both conserved end residues are part of each CDR3. Each record gives: clone size, J gene, V gene, D gene, CDR3 protein, CDR3 DNA. A D gene is named only where the DNA matches it firmly. Size is omitted from some rows. Given values are once, few, many or a class for expanded clones.

abundance: few; j_gene: TRBJ2-6; v_gene: TRBV28; d_gene: .; CDR3aa: CASSPGGGANVLTF; CDR3nt: TGTGCCAGCAGCCCTGGGGGCGGGGCCAACGTCCTGACTTTC
abundance: .; j_gene: TRBJ2-2; v_gene: TRBV5-1; d_gene: .; CDR3aa: CASSFRDMNTGELFF; CDR3nt: TGCGCCAGCAGCTTCCGGGACATGAACACCGGGGAGCTGTTTTTT
abundance: few; j_gene: TRBJ1-5; v_gene: TRBV6-1; d_gene: TRBD1; CDR3aa: CASRPYRGQPQHF; CDR3nt: TGTGCCAGCAGACCCTACAGGGGACAGCCCCAGCATTTT
abundance: few; j_gene: TRBJ1-5; v_gene: TRBV20-1; d_gene: TRBD1; CDR3aa: CSAREGQGGGNQPQHF; CDR3nt: TGCAGTGCTAGAGAAGGACAGGGGGGCGGCAATCAGCCCCAGCATTTT
abundance: .; j_gene: TRBJ2-2; v_gene: TRBV9; d_gene: TRBD2; CDR3aa: CASSVELAGGKNTGELFF; CDR3nt: TGTGCCAGCAGCGTAGAACTAGCGGGGGGCAAGAACACCGGGGAGCTGTTTTTT
abundance: .; j_gene: TRBJ2-1; v_gene: TRBV7-8; d_gene: TRBD2; CDR3aa: CASREGLAGVGEQFF; CDR3nt: TGTGCCAGCAGAGAGGGACTAGCGGGGGTGGGTGAGCAGTTCTTC
abundance: .; j_gene: TRBJ2-3; v_gene: TRBV24-1; d_gene: .; CDR3aa: CATAGGADTQYF; CDR3nt: TGTGCCACCGCCGGGGGCGCAGATACGCAGTATTTT
abundance: few; j_gene: TRBJ2-7; v_gene: TRBV20-1; d_gene: .; CDR3aa: CSARDLHREYEQYF; CDR3nt: TGCAGTGCTAGAGATCTTCACAGGGAGTACGAGCAGTACTTC
abundance: many; j_gene: TRBJ2-5; v_gene: TRBV12-3/TRBV12-4; d_gene: .; CDR3aa: CASSLTKETQYF; CDR3nt: TGTGCCAGCAGTTTAACCAAAGAGACCCAGTACTTC
abundance: .; j_gene: TRBJ1-5; v_gene: TRBV18; d_gene: .; CDR3aa: CASSPTDNQPQHF; CDR3nt: TGTGCCAGCTCACCGACAGACAATCAGCCCCAGCATTTT
abundance: few; j_gene: TRBJ2-1; v_gene: TRBV29-1; d_gene: TRBD1; CDR3aa: CSVEGTVSEQFF; CDR3nt: TGCAGCGTTGAGGGGACAGTTAGTGAGCAGTTCTTC
abundance: .; j_gene: TRBJ2-1; v_gene: TRBV11-1; d_gene: .; CDR3aa: CASSQTSYNEQFF; CDR3nt: TGTGCCAGCAGCCAAACTAGCTACAATGAGCAGTTCTTC
abundance: .; j_gene: TRBJ1-6; v_gene: TRBV20-1; d_gene: .; CDR3aa: CSGQGSWRNSPLHF; CDR3nt: TGCAGTGGTCAGGGTTCGTGGAGGAATTCACCCCTCCACTTT
abundance: .; j_gene: TRBJ2-1; v_gene: TRBV27; d_gene: .; CDR3aa: CASSLVGSAPYNEQFF; CDR3nt: TGTGCCAGCAGTTTGGTCGGTAGCGCGCCCTACAATGAGCAGTTCTTC
abundance: .; j_gene: TRBJ2-7; v_gene: TRBV20-1; d_gene: TRBD2; CDR3aa: CSARVWLAGDLPYEQYF; CDR3nt: TGCAGTGCTAGAGTATGGCTAGCGGGAGACCTTCCCTACGAGCAGTACTTC
abundance: .; j_gene: TRBJ2-3; v_gene: TRBV5-1; d_gene: TRBD2; CDR3aa: CASSNPGLAGNTDTQYF; CDR3nt: TGCGCCAGCAGCAACCCTGGACTAGCGGGAAACACAGATACGCAGTATTTT
abundance: .; j_gene: TRBJ2-3; v_gene: TRBV20-1; d_gene: .; CDR3aa: CSARSESTDTQYF; CDR3nt: TGCAGTGCTAGATCGGAAAGCACAGATACGCAGTATTTT
abundance: few; j_gene: TRBJ2-1; v_gene: TRBV6-2/TRBV6-3; d_gene: TRBD2; CDR3aa: CASSYIALAGGNEQFF; CDR3nt: TGTGCCAGCAGTTATATTGCGCTAGCGGGGGGCAATGAGCAGTTCTTC
abundance: few; j_gene: TRBJ2-3; v_gene: TRBV3-1; d_gene: TRBD2; CDR3aa: CASSLGTSASQYF; CDR3nt: TGTGCCAGCAGCCTCGGGACTAGCGCGTCGCAGTATTTT
abundance: .; j_gene: TRBJ2-2; v_gene: TRBV10-3; d_gene: .; CDR3aa: CAISAAWTANTGELFF; CDR3nt: TGTGCCATCAGTGCCGCTTGGACGGCGAACACCGGGGAGCTGTTTTTT
abundance: few; j_gene: TRBJ2-1; v_gene: TRBV20-1; d_gene: .; CDR3aa: CSARKDRKLYNEQFF; CDR3nt: TGCAGTGCTAGGAAAGACCGAAAACTTTACAATGAGCAGTTCTTC
abundance: few; j_gene: TRBJ1-1; v_gene: TRBV6-2/TRBV6-3; d_gene: .; CDR3aa: CASGRGGGAAFF; CDR3nt: TGTGCCAGCGGGCGGGGAGGCGGGGCAGCTTTCTTT